This is a list of T cell receptor beta chains from one sample in a study of OX40 agonist ivuxolimab in advanced cancers. TCRdb's table, derived via immunoSEQ multiplex PCR, lists solely in-frame clones and lacks some. Here the sample spans 60,000 to 85,000 clones, roughly 90% being singletons. Sequences were derived from CD4+ or CD8+ T cells sorted from blood, sampled in a trial of the OX40 agonist ivuxolimab. These receptors were obtained from an adult with an advanced solid tumor such as melanoma, head and neck, liver or kidney cancer. Both conserved end residues are part of each CDR3. A D gene is named only where the DNA matches it firmly. Size is omitted from some rows. Given values are once, few, many or a class for expanded clones.

clone size,V gene,D gene,J gene,CDR3 protein,CDR3 DNA
.,TRBV28,.,TRBJ2-1,CASSGPYNEQFF,TGTGCCAGCAGCGGACCGTACAATGAGCAGTTCTTC
.,TRBV2,.,TRBJ1-1,CASKWGMGNTEAFF,TGTGCCAGCAAGTGGGGCATGGGGAACACTGAAGCTTTCTTT
.,TRBV5-1,.,TRBJ2-6,CASSLELSGANVLTF,TGCGCCAGCAGCTTGGAACTCTCCGGGGCCAACGTCCTGACTTTC
.,TRBV5-1,.,TRBJ2-1,CASRQADSYNEQFF,TGCGCCAGCAGACAGGCGGACTCCTACAATGAGCAGTTCTTC
.,TRBV5-5,.,TRBJ2-6,CASSLTGTLSGANVLTF,TGTGCCAGCAGCTTGACAGGGACTCTCTCTGGGGCCAACGTCCTGACTTTC
.,TRBV19,.,TRBJ1-1,CASSTTGMNTEAFF,TGTGCCAGTAGTACCACAGGGATGAACACTGAAGCTTTCTTT
.,TRBV27,.,TRBJ1-2,CASSPLGAEGMAYGYTF,TGTGCCAGCAGCCCCTTAGGTGCGGAGGGGATGGCCTATGGCTACACCTTC
.,TRBV5-6,.,TRBJ1-5,CASSFWTGDQPQHF,TGTGCCAGCAGCTTCTGGACCGGGGATCAGCCCCAGCATTTT
.,TRBV1,.,TRBJ2-2,CTSSHSGLAGGPGGELFF,TGCACCAGCAGCCATAGTGGGCTAGCGGGGGGGCCCGGCGGGGAGCTGTTTTTT
.,TRBV20-1,.,TRBJ1-2,CSRGGQGGYTF,TGCAGCCGTGGGGGGCAGGGTGGCTACACCTTC
.,TRBV5-6,.,TRBJ2-4,CASSLGTGPLAKNIQYF,TGTGCCAGCAGCTTGGGCACAGGACCTCTAGCCAAAAACATTCAGTACTTC
.,TRBV2,TRBD1,TRBJ2-2,CASRPDRDAGELFF,TGTGCCAGCAGGCCGGACAGGGACGCCGGGGAGCTGTTTTTT
once,TRBV2,TRBD2,TRBJ2-3,CASRAGGLADTQYF,TGTGCCAGCAGAGCGGGGGGGTTGGCAGATACGCAGTATTTT
.,TRBV20-1,.,TRBJ2-3,CSAGVADTQYF,TGCAGTGCCGGGGTCGCAGATACGCAGTATTTT
.,TRBV28,TRBD1,TRBJ2-2,CASSSLTGGKIGELFF,TGTGCCAGCAGTTCCCTGACAGGGGGGAAGATCGGGGAGCTGTTTTTT
.,TRBV11-3,.,TRBJ2-1,CASSPDSFSYNEQFF,TGTGCCAGCAGCCCGGACAGTTTCTCCTACAATGAGCAGTTCTTC
few,TRBV2,TRBD1,TRBJ1-6,CASSGTGGSNSPLHF,TGTGCCAGCAGTGGGACAGGGGGAAGTAATTCACCCCTCCACTTT
.,TRBV5-1,.,TRBJ1-1,CASSLGFGTEAFF,TGCGCCAGCAGCTTGGGGTTTGGCACTGAAGCTTTCTTT
once,TRBV6-1,.,TRBJ1-1,CASSWTAGDTEAFF,TGTGCCAGCAGCTGGACGGCCGGGGACACTGAAGCTTTCTTT
.,TRBV29-1,TRBD2,TRBJ2-3,CSAAGGWEDTQYF,TGCAGCGCCGCGGGGGGCTGGGAAGATACGCAGTATTTT
.,TRBV4-1,.,TRBJ1-6,CASSQEEGGELPVSPLHF,TGCGCCAGCAGCCAAGAAGAGGGGGGTGAGCTTCCCGTTTCACCCCTCCACTTT
.,TRBV5-1,.,TRBJ2-5,CASSFKIRETQYF,TGCGCCAGCAGCTTCAAGATTAGGGAGACCCAGTACTTC
few,TRBV11-2,.,TRBJ2-7,CASSLAGGEQYF,TGTGCCAGCAGCTTAGCCGGGGGTGAGCAGTACTTC
.,TRBV7-2,.,TRBJ1-1,CASSLGGTHATEAFF,TGTGCCAGCAGCTTAGGAGGGACCCATGCCACTGAAGCTTTCTTT
.,TRBV11-2,.,TRBJ1-1,CASSISGAITEAFF,TGTGCCAGCAGCATCTCAGGGGCCATCACTGAAGCTTTCTTT
.,TRBV18,.,TRBJ2-6,CASSPSVASGANVLTF,TGTGCCAGCTCACCGTCGGTGGCCTCTGGGGCCAACGTCCTGACTTTC
.,TRBV11-2,.,TRBJ2-7,CASSPTSPSYEQYF,TGTGCCAGCAGCCCTACCTCACCTTCCTACGAGCAGTACTTC
.,TRBV15,TRBD1,TRBJ1-1,CATSAVPGQDTEAFF,TGTGCCACCAGCGCCGTCCCGGGACAGGACACTGAAGCTTTCTTT
.,TRBV5-8,.,TRBJ2-2,CASSSLFTGGELFF,TGTGCCAGCAGCTCCTTATTTACTGGCGGGGAGCTGTTTTTT
.,TRBV5-5,.,TRBJ2-5,CASSFGPFRETQYF,TGTGCCAGCAGCTTTGGACCCTTCCGGGAGACCCAGTACTTC
.,TRBV4-2,.,TRBJ1-5,CASSLPGVNQPQHF,TGTGCCAGCAGCCTCCCGGGAGTCAATCAGCCCCAGCATTTT
.,TRBV5-1,TRBD2,TRBJ2-5,CASSGGAGEETQYF,TGCGCCAGCTCCGGAGGGGCGGGGGAGGAGACCCAGTACTTC
.,TRBV4-1,.,TRBJ2-1,CASSQEGRTVSYNEQFF,TGCGCCAGCAGCCAAGAAGGGCGGACGGTTTCCTACAATGAGCAGTTCTTC
once,TRBV5-4,.,TRBJ1-1,CASSSRTENTEAFF,TGTGCCAGCAGCTCTAGGACAGAAAACACTGAAGCTTTCTTT
once,TRBV18,TRBD1,TRBJ1-2,CASSPDRVYGYTF,TGTGCCAGCTCACCGGACAGGGTCTATGGCTACACCTTC
.,TRBV10-3,.,TRBJ1-3,CAISEQGAGNTIYF,TGTGCCATCAGCGAACAGGGAGCCGGAAACACCATATATTTT
.,TRBV2,.,TRBJ1-4,CATRTQGHEKLFF,TGTGCCACCAGAACTCAGGGGCATGAAAAACTGTTTTTT
.,TRBV7-2,TRBD1,TRBJ1-1,CASSWGQRYTEAFF,TGTGCCAGCAGCTGGGGACAGAGATACACTGAAGCTTTCTTT
.,TRBV11-2,.,TRBJ1-5,CASRSTGQGEKDQPQHF,TGTGCCAGCAGAAGTACCGGGCAGGGAGAAAAGGATCAGCCCCAGCATTTT
few,TRBV28,.,TRBJ1-1,CASQAPSLTEAFF,TGTGCCTCCCAGGCCCCCTCTCTCACTGAAGCTTTCTTT
.,TRBV19,.,TRBJ1-3,CASSISAGDRNTIYF,TGTGCCAGTAGTATCTCGGCAGGGGATAGAAACACCATATATTTT